The clone carrying this TCR beta chain was detected many times. Its antigen is unidentified. The V gene lost 4 bases and the J gene lost 8 bases, with 21 bases spanning the gap. Germline-derived CDR1 and CDR2 are SQVTM and ANQGSEA. This CDR3 is built from 15 residues. The sample originates from a study of blood T cells in healthy people across ages. Points from the study as a whole: Estimates drawn from one million T cells were deemed to understate diversity. A roughly linear age-dependent decrease characterized TCR beta diversity per million T cells.

A sample-barcoded 5' primer and a J-beta primer mix were used in a second PCR of about 7 to 12 cycles. TCRdb re-analysed the 5' RACE reads in MiXCR, keeping a single row per CDR3 protein. Of about 320,000 distinct CDR3 sequences listed, about 25% are singletons. Caucasian individuals from Russia who were healthy and aged roughly 6 to 95 acted as donors. The sequencing sample was made of blood. The rearrangement uses TRBV29-1 and TRBJ2-1; D gene uncertain. The source of this sequence is a woman between 65 and 79 years old in good health. CDR3 sequence: CSVAGPHPPWDEQFF. The DNA for the CDR3 is TGCAGCGTTGCGGGTCCCCACCCTCCTTGGGATGAGCAGTTCTTC.